This passage covers 19 T cell receptor beta chains from one sample sequenced in a study of cytomegalovirus exposure and HLA in healthy donors listed by TCRdb under 2017. The method behind the library was the immunoSEQ multiplex PCR assay. A mixture of 60 forward primers for TCR Vbeta segments and 13 reverse primers for TCR Jbeta segments was used in the multiplex PCR. Not all clones reach the TCRdb copy of this immuneACCESS table, which keeps in-frame sequences only. Checked studies attribute under half of the gap to unresolved V genes and leave the rest unexplained. A total of some 40,000 clones appear in this sample, about 64% of them only once. 12% of the sample comes from the top ten. The specimen sequenced was PBMCs. These receptors were taken from a man aged 60-69 years in good health and CMV-seropositive.

This clone was counted a single time. The chain recombines TRBV18 with TRBJ2-4; the D is unclear. Trimming took off 5 bases at V and 0 bases at J, with 17 bases between the two ends. The CDR3 has 17 residues. Germline loops: CDR1 KGHSH, CDR2 LQKENI. CDR3 sequence: CASSSLKENLAKNIQYF. CDR3 coding DNA: TGTGCCAGCTCATCTTTAAAGGAGAACCTAGCCAAAAACATTCAGTACTTC.

V and J are TRBV7-9 and TRBJ2-3; D is perhaps TRBD2 (5 bases). This CDR3 is 14 amino acids long. V was shortened by 7 bases and J by 0 bases, with 11 bases between the two germline ends. Germline V gene lookup returns CDR1 SEHNR and CDR2 FQNEAQ (reference sequence). CDR3 amino acids: CASILRTSTDTQYF. The DNA for the CDR3 is TGTGCCAGCATACTAAGGACTAGCACAGATACGCAGTATTTT.

The chain recombines TRBV28 with TRBJ2-1, with 7 bases fitting TRBD1. J gave up 7 bases and V 10 bases, and 10 bases lay outside the gene matches. The germline gives CDR1 MDHEN, CDR2 SYDVKM. The CDR3 is made up of 13 amino acids. In nucleotides, the CDR3 is TGTGCCACCGTAACAGGGGCGCGTAATGAGCAGTTCTTC. Amino acid sequence: CATVTGARNEQFF.

This clone has only one observation. The V and J genes are TRBV7-2 and TRBJ2-3; 8 nucleotides agree with TRBD2. The V gene end was trimmed by 5 bases and the J gene end by 6 bases; junction bases not matched to a gene: 4. Germline V gene sequence: CDR1 SGHTA, CDR2 FQGNSA. This CDR3 has 13 amino acids. In nucleotides, the CDR3 is TGTGCCAGCAGCATCCGACTAGCGGATACGCAGTATTTT. This codes for CASSIRLADTQYF.

The V gene is TRBV27, the J gene TRBJ2-3, with 9 bases fitting TRBD1. The J segment lost 5 bases and the V segment lost 4 bases, leaving 7 bases of the junction unmatched. The CDR3 is made up of 15 amino acids. The germline CDR1 and CDR2 sequences are MNHEY and SMNVEV (reference sequence). The CDR3 reads CASSSWTGALDTQYF. DNA for the CDR3: TGTGCCAGCAGTTCCTGGACAGGGGCGCTAGATACGCAGTATTTT.

The chain uses TRBV7-6 and TRBJ1-1; no reliable D call. V lost 4 bases, J lost 3 bases, and 9 bases lay in between. The germline V gene encodes CDR1 SGHVS and CDR2 FNYEAQ. This CDR3 contains 13 residues. CDR3 sequence: CASSSLRDTEAFF. The CDR3 nucleotides are TGTGCCAGCAGCTCCCTCCGGGACACTGAAGCTTTCTTT. The complete variable domain, with remaining parts taken from reference TRBV7-6 and TRBJ1-1, reads GAGVSQSPRYKVTKRGQDVALRCDPISGHVSLYWYRQALGQGPEFLTYFNYEAQQDKSGLPNDRFSAERPEGSISTLTIQRTEQRDSAMYRCASSSLRDTEAFFGQGTRLTVV.

The gene calls are TRBV28 and TRBJ2-5; TRBD2 aligns across 8 bases. J was trimmed by 5 bases and V by 3 bases; bases with no gene match: 11. The CDR3 spans 16 residues. Germline V gives CDR1 MDHEN, CDR2 SYDVKM. This CDR3 reads CASSFMWSGRGETQYF. The DNA for the CDR3 is TGTGCCAGCAGTTTTATGTGGAGCGGGAGAGGGGAGACCCAGTACTTC.

There are a few counts of this clone. This chain links TRBV6-1 with TRBJ1-5; tentative D call: TRBD1 (6 bases). V dropped 9 bases and J dropped 4 bases, with 19 bases sitting between them. Germline V gene sequence: CDR1 MNHNS, CDR2 SASEGT. CDR3 length equals 15 residues. The CDR3 here is CASQVGDNSNQPQHF. CDR3 bases: TGTGCCAGTCAGGTCGGGGACAACTCAAATCAGCCCCAGCATTTT.

This clone showed up just a few times. This chain links TRBV11-3 with TRBJ2-3, with TRBD1 identical over 8 bases. Germline V gene data show CDR1 as SGHNT and CDR2 as YENEEA. V shed 2 bases and J 11 bases; nucleotides not matched to a gene: 15. The CDR3 extends over 16 amino acids. CDR3 loop: CASSLYGTGSDPVQYF. The CDR3 region has the DNA TGTGCCAGCAGCTTATATGGGACAGGATCGGATCCCGTGCAGTATTTT.

The chain links TRBV25-1 to TRBJ2-1; 13 nucleotides match TRBD2. This CDR3 region has 17 residues. CDR1 and CDR2 from the germline V gene are MGHDK and SYGVNS. J gave up 6 bases and V 1 base, and 6 bases lay outside the gene matches. This chain's CDR3 is CASSELIGLAGVNEQFF. The CDR3 DNA is TGTGCCAGCAGTGAATTGATCGGACTAGCGGGAGTCAATGAGCAGTTCTTC.

This clone came up a few times. V usage is TRBV11-2 and J usage is TRBJ2-5; TRBD1 matches at 7 bases. From germline, CDR1 is SGHAT and CDR2 FQNNGV. The CDR3 totals 14 residues. The V and J ends lost 1 base and 3 bases, in that order; junction bases with no gene match: 2. The CDR3 sequence: CASSLVGGEETQYF. In nucleotides, the CDR3 is TGTGCCAGCAGCTTAGTAGGGGGCGAAGAGACCCAGTACTTC.

Concerning this clone: The junction and the germline gene differ at one end; a read error may be behind it. The chain uses TRBV4-2 and TRBJ1-5, with 8 bases fitting TRBD1. Germline V gene sequence: CDR1 LGHNA, CDR2 YNFKEQ. This CDR3 is 17 amino acids long. The CDR3 here is CASSQDAQGASYQPQHF. In nucleotides, the CDR3 is TGTGCCAGCAGCCAAGATGCGCAGGGGGCTAGCTATCAGCCCCAGCATTTT.

This chain connects TRBV6-6 to TRBJ2-6; D is perhaps TRBD2 (5 bases). CDR1 is MNHNY and CDR2 is SVGAGI in the germline V gene (reference sequence). V dropped 5 bases and J dropped 0 bases, with 11 bases sitting between them. The CDR3 is 16 residues long. DNA for the CDR3: TGTGCCAGCAGTGCCGGACGGGACTCTGGGGCCAACGTCCTGACTTTC. It codes for CASSAGRDSGANVLTF.

Only one count was recorded for this clone. The rearrangement uses TRBV4-3 and TRBJ2-3; TRBD2 aligns across 7 bases. The CDR3 extends over 15 amino acids. Germline CDR1 LGHNA, CDR2 YSLEER. J was trimmed by 2 bases and V by 1 base; bases with no gene match: 3. CDR3: CASSQGTRYTDTQYF. In DNA, the CDR3 is TGCGCCAGCAGCCAAGGGACTAGATACACAGATACGCAGTATTTT.

This chain links TRBV27 with TRBJ2-3; 9 bases map to TRBD2. The ends lost 7 bases at V and 6 bases at J; junction bases unmatched: 2. The CDR3 runs 12 residues. CDR1 is MNHEY and CDR2 is SMNVEV in the germline V gene (reference sequence). Here the CDR3 reads CASKGLADTQYF. The CDR3 DNA sequence: TGTGCCAGCAAGGGACTAGCTGATACGCAGTATTTT.

The sample holds one count of this clone. The genes are TRBV15 and TRBJ2-3; 10 bases align to TRBD2. V shed 6 bases and J 3 bases; nucleotides not matched to a gene: 6. CDR3 length: 15 amino acids. Germline CDR1 LNHNV, CDR2 YYDKDF (reference sequence). CDR3 residues: CATRPSGRVTDTQYF. CDR3 nucleotides: TGTGCCACCAGGCCTAGCGGGAGAGTAACAGATACGCAGTATTTT. Full variable domain (remainder filled in from reference TRBV15 and TRBJ2-3): DAMVIQNPRYQVTQFGKPVTLSCSQTLNHNVMYWYQQKSSQAPKLLFHYYDKDFNNEADTPDNFQSRRPNTSFCFLDIRSPGLGDTAMYLCATRPSGRVTDTQYFGPGTRLTVL.

This chain connects TRBV6-4 to TRBJ2-1; TRBD2 is a possible D gene (5 bases). Germline V gene sequence: CDR1 MRHNA, CDR2 SNTAGT. V was cut by 3 bases and J by 0 bases, with 9 bases left in between. The CDR3 sequence is 15 residues long. Here the CDR3 reads CASSDSGSSYNEQFF. The CDR3 DNA follows: TGTGCCAGCAGTGATTCGGGAAGCTCCTACAATGAGCAGTTCTTC.

The CDR3 here is CASSLLETGELFF. The CDR3 DNA is TGTGCCAGCAGCTTACTAGAAACCGGGGAGCTGTTTTTT. The V gene is TRBV7-3, the J gene TRBJ2-2; D is ambiguous. Trimming took off 2 bases at V and 5 bases at J, with 6 bases between the two ends. Germline CDR1 reads SGHTA; CDR2 reads FQGTGA. The CDR3 extends over 13 amino acids.

In this sample, this clone turned up once. This chain links TRBV5-1 with TRBJ2-5; 7 bases agree with TRBD1. After removal of 5 bases from V and 5 bases from J, the junction contained 12 bases not matched to a gene. The CDR3 is 15 residues long. Germline loops: CDR1 SGHRS, CDR2 YFSETQ. The CDR3 coding sequence is TGCGCCAGCAGGAAGGGGGCTCTTGCCCAGGAGACCCAGTACTTC. It specifies CASRKGALAQETQYF.